These 10 T cell receptor beta chains were sequenced from one sample in a study of blood T cell repertoires in COVID-19. Sequencing used immunoSEQ multiplex PCR; TCRdb keeps in-frame clones, though not all of them. The data contain just over 150,000 clones, 70% to 90% of them singletons. The source material was peripheral blood. The receptors were sampled from a woman in her 70s with acute or convalescent COVID-19.

The rearrangement links TRBV19 to TRBJ1-4, with 8 bases identical to TRBD1. V shed 6 bases and J 2 bases; nucleotides not matched to a gene: 5. CDR1 is LNHDA, CDR2 SQIVND, per germline (reference sequence). The CDR3 loop spans 15 amino acids. The CDR3, as DNA: TGTGCCAGTAGCGGACAGGGACGGACTAATGAAAAACTGTTTTTT. Its protein is CASSGQGRTNEKLFF.

The CDR3 region has the DNA TGCAGCGTCATGACAGGGGACAATTCACCCCTCCACTTT. Encoded protein: CSVMTGDNSPLHF. The chain couples TRBV29-1 to TRBJ1-6, with 8 positions matching TRBD1. The J segment lost 7 bases and the V segment lost 6 bases, leaving 5 bases of the junction unmatched. CDR1 and CDR2 from the germline V gene are SQVTM and ANQGSEA. The CDR3 covers 13 residues.

The chain is built from TRBV6-1 and TRBJ1-1; D remains unclear. The germline V gene has CDR1 MNHNS and CDR2 SASEGT. The ends were cut back, 1 base at V and 7 bases at J, with 19 bases in the middle. CDR3 size: 16 residues. The CDR3, as DNA: TGTGCCAGCAGTGAAGGGGAGAGGGAAACCCCTGTTGAAGCTTTCTTT. Protein sequence: CASSEGERETPVEAFF.

This chain joins TRBV7-2 and TRBJ1-3; D is unresolved. Trimming took off 3 bases at V and 0 bases at J, with 15 bases between the two ends. In germline, CDR1 is SGHTA, CDR2 FQGNSA. The CDR3 is 17 residues long. CDR3 sequence: CASSLNSPLSSGNTIYF. The CDR3 DNA sequence: TGTGCCAGCAGCTTGAACAGCCCGCTGAGCTCTGGAAACACCATATATTTT.

The CDR3 DNA sequence: TGTGCCAGCAGCCAAGGAGGGGGACTAGAGGAGGAGCAGTTCTTC. Residues: CASSQGGGLEEEQFF. The chain links TRBV4-2 to TRBJ2-1; 8 bases match TRBD2. The CDR3 covers 15 residues. From germline, CDR1 is LGHNA and CDR2 YNFKEQ. Unmatched junction bases numbered 9, after V lost 1 base and J lost 10 bases.

CDR3 region: CASSPWDRGNYGYTF. The CDR3 DNA follows: TGTGCCAGCAGCCCCTGGGACAGGGGAAACTATGGCTACACCTTC. The chain recombines TRBV3-1 (or the pseudogene TRBV3-2) with TRBJ1-2; 10 bases line up with TRBD1. With 4 bases clipped from V and 2 bases from J, the junction kept 4 bases outside the gene matches. The CDR3 totals 15 residues. Per the germline V gene, CDR1 is LGHDT and CDR2 is YNNKEL (reference sequence).

The CDR3 sequence: CASSRPPGGYEQYV. The CDR3 nucleotides read TGTGCCAGCAGCCGCCCTCCAGGTGGCTACGAGCAGTACGTC. V usage is TRBV28 and J usage is TRBJ2-7; D unclear. This CDR3 comprises 14 residues. V shed 6 bases and J shed 3 bases, with 15 bases lying between them. From germline, CDR1 is MDHEN and CDR2 SYDVKM.

V is TRBV5-8 and J is TRBJ1-6; 8 nucleotides line up with TRBD1. The ends lost 7 bases at V and 7 bases at J; junction bases unmatched: 10. From germline, CDR1 is SGHTS and CDR2 YDEGEE. CDR3 length: 15 residues. The CDR3 DNA is TGTGCCAGCTTTTGGGGCCAGGGGGCGAATTCACCCCTCCACTTT. It encodes CASFWGQGANSPLHF.

The rearrangement joins TRBV7-6 to TRBJ2-5; the match to TRBD2 covers 10 bases. V lost 5 bases and J lost 5; bases outside the gene matches: 8. Germline CDR1 and CDR2: SGHVS and FNYEAQ. The CDR3 is made up of 15 amino acids. CDR3 region: CASSTAGGRRETQYF. CDR3 DNA: TGTGCCAGCAGCACAGCGGGGGGGCGAAGGGAGACCCAGTACTTC.

This chain joins TRBV7-2 and TRBJ1-2, with 9 bases aligning to TRBD1. The V segment lost 5 bases and the J segment 4 bases; nucleotides outside the gene matches: 8. Germline loops: CDR1 SGHTA, CDR2 FQGNSA. The CDR3 extends over 15 amino acids. CDR3 amino acids: CASSHSTGGVYGYTF. CDR3 sequence (DNA): TGTGCCAGCAGCCACTCGACAGGGGGGGTCTATGGCTACACCTTC.